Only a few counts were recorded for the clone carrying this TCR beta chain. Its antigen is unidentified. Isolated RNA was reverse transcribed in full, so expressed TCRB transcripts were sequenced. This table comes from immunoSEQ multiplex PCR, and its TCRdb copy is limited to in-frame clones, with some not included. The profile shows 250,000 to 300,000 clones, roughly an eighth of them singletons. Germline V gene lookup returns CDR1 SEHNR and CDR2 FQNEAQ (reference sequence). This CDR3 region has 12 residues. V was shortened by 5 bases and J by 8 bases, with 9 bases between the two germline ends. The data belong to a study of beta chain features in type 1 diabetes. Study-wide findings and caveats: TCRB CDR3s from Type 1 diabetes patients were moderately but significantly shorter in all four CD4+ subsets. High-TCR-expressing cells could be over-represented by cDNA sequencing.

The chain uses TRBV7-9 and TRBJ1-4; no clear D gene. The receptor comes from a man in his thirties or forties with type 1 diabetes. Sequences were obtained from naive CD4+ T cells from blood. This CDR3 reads CASSPGDEKLFF. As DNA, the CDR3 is TGTGCCAGCAGCCCAGGCGACGAAAAACTGTTTTTT.